Sequencing of this T cell receptor beta chain was carried out in a study of cytomegalovirus exposure and HLA in healthy donors. The primer mix had 60 Vbeta and 13 Jbeta primers. Generated by immunoSEQ multiplex PCR, the TCRdb table keeps only in-frame clones and is missing some. The sample has 95,000 to 100,000 clones, about three quarters seen once. Germline CDR1 and CDR2: KGHSH and LQKENI. This CDR3 has 14 amino acids. With 5 bases clipped from V and 3 bases from J, the junction kept 6 bases outside the gene matches. There was no recording of CMV serostatus for this donor. This clone was counted a single time. Its specificity is not known. Study findings and constraints: Roughly even sequencing depth across donors was the assumption behind the presence/absence analyses. Accurate HLA-A and HLA-B prediction from TCR beta sequences was reported for most subjects.

Sequenced input: PBMCs. This clonotype originated in a human donor in good health. The rearrangement joins TRBV18 to TRBJ2-7; 8 bases are shared with TRBD1. In DNA form, the CDR3 reads TGTGCCAGCTCATTTGGACAGGGAAACTACGAGCAGTACTTC. This codes for CASSFGQGNYEQYF. Full variable domain (rest looked up from reference TRBV18 and TRBJ2-7): NAGVMQNPRHLVRRRGQEARLRCSPMKGHSHVYWYRQLPEEGLKFMVYLQKENIIDESGMPKERFSAEFPKEGPSILRIQQVVRGDSAAYFCASSFGQGNYEQYFGPGTRLTVT.